The next 4 T cell receptor beta chains were all read from a single sample in a study of blood T cell repertoires in COVID-19. Sequencing used immunoSEQ multiplex PCR; TCRdb keeps in-frame clones, though not all of them. Of 80,000 to 100,000 clones in the sample, nearly 95% were seen once. The sample taken for sequencing was peripheral blood. These TCRs come from a human donor with active COVID-19. The donor label of this sample is uncertain.

The chain is built from TRBV10-3 and TRBJ2-7; D is perhaps TRBD1 (6 bases). V was pared by 4 bases and J by 6 bases, with 16 bases between. Germline CDR1 reads ENHRY; CDR2 reads SYGVKD. The CDR3 has 14 amino acids. In nucleotides, the CDR3 is TGTGCCATCAGTGGGGGCTGGGGGCTTAGCGAGCAGTACTTC. Amino acids: CAISGGWGLSEQYF.

The chain links TRBV18 to TRBJ2-7; a weak D match, TRBD1 (7 bases). V was cut by 3 bases and J by 2 bases, with 14 bases left in between. Germline V gene sequence: CDR1 KGHSH, CDR2 LQKENI. The CDR3 spans 15 residues. The CDR3 DNA follows: TGTGCCAGCTCACCCCAGGGGGGCTTCACCTACGAGCAGTACTTC. Amino acid sequence: CASSPQGGFTYEQYF.

The chain joins TRBV9 to TRBJ2-7; D unclear. The CDR3 length is 14 residues. CDR1 SGDLS and CDR2 YYNGEE come from the germline V gene. Trimming shortened V by 4 bases and J by 0 bases, and 11 bases separated the two germline ends. The CDR3 is CASSPRGSSYEQYF. DNA of the CDR3: TGTGCCAGCAGCCCCCGTGGCAGCTCCTACGAGCAGTACTTC.

The rearrangement uses TRBV5-4 and TRBJ1-1; perhaps TRBD1 as D (6 bases). Germline loops: CDR1 SGHNT, CDR2 YYREEE (reference sequence). The CDR3 covers 15 residues. Trimming cost V 0 bases and J 4 bases, with 13 bases left between them. This chain's CDR3 is CASSLDGGRSTEAFF. For the CDR3, the DNA is TGTGCCAGCAGCTTGGATGGGGGCAGAAGCACTGAAGCTTTCTTT.